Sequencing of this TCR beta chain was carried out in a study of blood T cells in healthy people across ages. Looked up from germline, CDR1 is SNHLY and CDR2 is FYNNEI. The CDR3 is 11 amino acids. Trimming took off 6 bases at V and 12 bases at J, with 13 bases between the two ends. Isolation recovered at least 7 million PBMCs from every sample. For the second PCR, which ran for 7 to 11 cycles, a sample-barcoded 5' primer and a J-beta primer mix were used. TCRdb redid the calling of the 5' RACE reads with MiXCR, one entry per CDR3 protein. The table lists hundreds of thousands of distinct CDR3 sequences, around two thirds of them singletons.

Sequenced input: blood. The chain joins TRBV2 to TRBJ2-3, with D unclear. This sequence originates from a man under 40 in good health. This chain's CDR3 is CASSPGPLQYF. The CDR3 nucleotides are TGTGCCAGCAGCCCTGGCCCGTTACAGTATTTT.